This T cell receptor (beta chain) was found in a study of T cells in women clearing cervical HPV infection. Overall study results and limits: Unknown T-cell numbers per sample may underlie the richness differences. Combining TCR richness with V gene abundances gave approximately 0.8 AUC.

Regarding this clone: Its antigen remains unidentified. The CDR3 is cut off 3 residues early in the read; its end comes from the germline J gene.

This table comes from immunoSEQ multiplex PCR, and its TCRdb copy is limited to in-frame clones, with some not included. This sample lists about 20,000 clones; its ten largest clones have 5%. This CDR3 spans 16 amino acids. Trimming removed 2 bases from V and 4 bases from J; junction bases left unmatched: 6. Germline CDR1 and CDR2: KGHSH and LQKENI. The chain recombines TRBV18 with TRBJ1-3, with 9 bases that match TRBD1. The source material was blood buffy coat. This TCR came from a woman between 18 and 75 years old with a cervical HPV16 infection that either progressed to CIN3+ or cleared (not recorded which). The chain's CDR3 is CASSPRGQGAGNTIYF. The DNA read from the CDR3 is TGTGCCAGCTCACCAAGGGGACAGGGAGCCGGAAACACC.